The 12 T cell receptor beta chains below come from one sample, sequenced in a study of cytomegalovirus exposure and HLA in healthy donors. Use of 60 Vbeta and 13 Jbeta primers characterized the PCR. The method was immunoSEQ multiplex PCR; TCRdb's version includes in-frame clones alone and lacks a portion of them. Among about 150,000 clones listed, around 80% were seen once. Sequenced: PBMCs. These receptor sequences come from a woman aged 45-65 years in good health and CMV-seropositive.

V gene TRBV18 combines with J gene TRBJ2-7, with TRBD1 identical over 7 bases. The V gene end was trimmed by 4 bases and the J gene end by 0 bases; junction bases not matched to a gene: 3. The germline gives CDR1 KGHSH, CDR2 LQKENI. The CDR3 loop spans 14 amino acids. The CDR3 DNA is TGTGCCAGCTCACTGAGGGACAGCTCCTACGAGCAGTACTTC. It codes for CASSLRDSSYEQYF.

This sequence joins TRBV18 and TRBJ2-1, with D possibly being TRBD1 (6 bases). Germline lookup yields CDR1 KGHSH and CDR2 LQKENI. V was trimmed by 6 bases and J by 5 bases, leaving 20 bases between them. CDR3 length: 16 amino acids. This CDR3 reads CASSPTAQGLNNEQFF. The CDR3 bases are TGTGCCAGCTCTCCCACGGCCCAGGGGTTGAACAATGAGCAGTTCTTC.

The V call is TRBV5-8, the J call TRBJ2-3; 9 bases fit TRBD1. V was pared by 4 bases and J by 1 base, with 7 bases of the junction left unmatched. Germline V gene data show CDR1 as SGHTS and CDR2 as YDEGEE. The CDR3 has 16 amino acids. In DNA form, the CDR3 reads TGTGCCAGCAGCGCCGGGACAGGGTTCGGCACAGATACGCAGTATTTT. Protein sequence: CASSAGTGFGTDTQYF.

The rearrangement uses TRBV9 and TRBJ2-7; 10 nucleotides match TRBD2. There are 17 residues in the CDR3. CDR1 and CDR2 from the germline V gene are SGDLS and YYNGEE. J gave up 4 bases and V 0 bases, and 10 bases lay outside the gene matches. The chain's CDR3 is CASSVVKWGLAWYEQYF. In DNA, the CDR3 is TGTGCCAGCAGCGTAGTTAAATGGGGACTAGCGTGGTACGAGCAGTACTTC.

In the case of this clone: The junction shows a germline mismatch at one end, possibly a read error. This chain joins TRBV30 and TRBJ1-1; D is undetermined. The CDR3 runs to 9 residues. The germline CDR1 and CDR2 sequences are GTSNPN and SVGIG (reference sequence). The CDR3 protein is CCRNTEAFF. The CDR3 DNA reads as TGCTGTAGGAACACTGAAGCTTTCTTT.

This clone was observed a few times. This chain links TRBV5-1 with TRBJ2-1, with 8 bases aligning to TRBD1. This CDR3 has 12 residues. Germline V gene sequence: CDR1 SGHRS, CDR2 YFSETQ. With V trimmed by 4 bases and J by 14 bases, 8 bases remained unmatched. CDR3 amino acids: CASSPLTGDKFF. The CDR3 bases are TGCGCCAGCAGCCCATTGACAGGGGATAAGTTCTTC.

The CDR3 protein is CASSLAGAVTDTQYF. Written as DNA, the CDR3 is TGCGCCAGCAGCCTTGCGGGGGCTGTCACAGATACGCAGTATTTT. The V call is TRBV4-1, the J call TRBJ2-3; possible D gene TRBD2, 7 bases. The germline V and J ends were trimmed by 4 bases and 2 bases, with 13 bases remaining between them. Germline V gives CDR1 MGHRA, CDR2 YSYEKL. This CDR3 contains 15 residues.

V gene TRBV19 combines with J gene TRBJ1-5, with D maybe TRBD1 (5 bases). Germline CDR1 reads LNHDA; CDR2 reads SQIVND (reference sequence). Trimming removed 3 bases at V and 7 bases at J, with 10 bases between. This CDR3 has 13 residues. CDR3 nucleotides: TGTGCCAGTAGTATCCCGGGACTACAGCCCCAGCATTTT. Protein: CASSIPGLQPQHF.

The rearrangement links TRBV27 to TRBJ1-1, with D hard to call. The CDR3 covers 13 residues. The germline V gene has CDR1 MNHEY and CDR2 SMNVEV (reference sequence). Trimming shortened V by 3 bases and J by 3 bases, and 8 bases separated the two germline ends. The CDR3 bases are TGTGCCAGCAGTTTTTGGAGCCACACTGAAGCTTTCTTT. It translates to CASSFWSHTEAFF.

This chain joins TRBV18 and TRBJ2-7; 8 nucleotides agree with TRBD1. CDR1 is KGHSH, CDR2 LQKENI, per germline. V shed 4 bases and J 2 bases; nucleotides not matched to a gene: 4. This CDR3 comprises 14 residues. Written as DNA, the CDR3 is TGTGCCAGCTCACTGTCCAGGGGGCCCTACGAGCAGTACTTC. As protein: CASSLSRGPYEQYF.

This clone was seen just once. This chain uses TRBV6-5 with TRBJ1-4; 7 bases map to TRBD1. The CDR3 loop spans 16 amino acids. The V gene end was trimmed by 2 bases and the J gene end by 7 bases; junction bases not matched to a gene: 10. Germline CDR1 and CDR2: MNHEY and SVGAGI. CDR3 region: CASSYGGGGGSEKLFF. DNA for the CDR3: TGTGCCAGCAGTTACGGCGGAGGGGGCGGTAGTGAAAAACTGTTTTTT.

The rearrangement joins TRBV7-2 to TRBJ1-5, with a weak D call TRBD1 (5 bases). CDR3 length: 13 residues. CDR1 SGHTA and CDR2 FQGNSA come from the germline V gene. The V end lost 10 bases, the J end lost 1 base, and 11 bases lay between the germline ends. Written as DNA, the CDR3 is TGTGCCATGCGGGGGGGGAGCAATCAGCCCCAGCATTTT. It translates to CAMRGGSNQPQHF.